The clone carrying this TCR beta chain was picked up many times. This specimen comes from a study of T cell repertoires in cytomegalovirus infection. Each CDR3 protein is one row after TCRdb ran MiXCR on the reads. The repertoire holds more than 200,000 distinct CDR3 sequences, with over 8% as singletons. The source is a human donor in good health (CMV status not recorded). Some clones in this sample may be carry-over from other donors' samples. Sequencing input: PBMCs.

This chain's CDR3 is CASSDGRNTIYF. The CDR3 nucleotides are TGCGCCAGCAGTGATGGGAGAAACACCATATATTTT. The chain uses TRBV10-2 and TRBJ1-3; the D is unclear. V lost 3 bases and J lost 5, with 5 bases in between. Germline CDR1 and CDR2: WSHSY and SAAADI. The CDR3 has 12 amino acids.